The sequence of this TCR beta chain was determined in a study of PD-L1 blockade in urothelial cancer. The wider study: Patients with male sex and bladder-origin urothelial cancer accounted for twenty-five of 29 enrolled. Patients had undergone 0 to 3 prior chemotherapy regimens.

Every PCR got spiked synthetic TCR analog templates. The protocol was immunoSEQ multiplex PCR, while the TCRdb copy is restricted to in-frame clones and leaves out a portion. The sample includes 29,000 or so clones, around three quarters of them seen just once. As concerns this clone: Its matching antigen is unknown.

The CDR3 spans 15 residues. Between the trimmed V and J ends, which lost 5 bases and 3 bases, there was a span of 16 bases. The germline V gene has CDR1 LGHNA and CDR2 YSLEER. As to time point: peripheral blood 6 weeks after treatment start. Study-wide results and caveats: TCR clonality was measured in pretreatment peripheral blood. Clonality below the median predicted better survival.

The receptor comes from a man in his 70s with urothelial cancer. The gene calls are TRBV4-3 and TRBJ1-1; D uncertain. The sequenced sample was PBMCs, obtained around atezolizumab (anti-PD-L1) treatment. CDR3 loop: CASSEGIRQDTEAFF. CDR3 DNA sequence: TGCGCCAGCAGCGAAGGGATCAGGCAGGACACTGAAGCTTTCTTT.